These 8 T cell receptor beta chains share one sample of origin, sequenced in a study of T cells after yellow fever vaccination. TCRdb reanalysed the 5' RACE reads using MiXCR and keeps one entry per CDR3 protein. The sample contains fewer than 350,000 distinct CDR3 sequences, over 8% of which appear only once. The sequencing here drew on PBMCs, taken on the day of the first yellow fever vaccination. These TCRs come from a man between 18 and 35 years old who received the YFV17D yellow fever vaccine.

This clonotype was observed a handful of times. The DNA for the CDR3 is TGTGCCAGCAGCCAATTTCCGGGACAGGGTTTTGGGTCACCCCTCCACTTT. As protein: CASSQFPGQGFGSPLHF. The rearrangement uses TRBV7-2 and TRBJ1-6; TRBD1 agrees at 9 bases. After removal of 5 bases from V and 10 bases from J, the junction contained 15 bases not matched to a gene. The CDR3 contains 17 residues. Germline-derived CDR1 and CDR2 are SGHTA and FQGNSA.

The CDR3 DNA is TGTGCCAGCAGCCAAGGACCCTCCTCCTACGAGCAGTACGTC. This gives the protein CASSQGPSSYEQYV. This chain joins TRBV3-1 and TRBJ2-7; no firm D call. The CDR3 loop spans 14 amino acids. Germline V gene data show CDR1 as LGHDT and CDR2 as YNNKEL (reference sequence). Trimming shortened V by 1 base and J by 0 bases, and 7 bases separated the two germline ends.

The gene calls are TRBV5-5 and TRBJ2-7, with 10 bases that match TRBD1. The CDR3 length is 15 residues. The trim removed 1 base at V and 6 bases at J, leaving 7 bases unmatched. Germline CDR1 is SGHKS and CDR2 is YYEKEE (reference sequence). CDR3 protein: CASSLTGTGVIEQYV. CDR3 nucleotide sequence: TGTGCCAGCAGCTTGACGGGGACAGGGGTCATCGAGCAGTACGTC.

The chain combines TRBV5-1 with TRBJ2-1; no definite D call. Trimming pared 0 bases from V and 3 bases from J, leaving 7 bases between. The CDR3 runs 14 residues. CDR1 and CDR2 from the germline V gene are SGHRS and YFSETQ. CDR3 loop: CASSLESRYNEQFF. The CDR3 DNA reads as TGCGCCAGCAGCTTGGAATCTCGCTACAATGAGCAGTTCTTC. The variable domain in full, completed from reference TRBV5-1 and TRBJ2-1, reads KAGVTQTPRYLIKTRGQQVTLSCSPISGHRSVSWYQQTPGQGLQFLFEYFSETQRNKGNFPGRFSGRQFSNSRSEMNVSTLELGDSALYLCASSLESRYNEQFFGPGTRLTVL.

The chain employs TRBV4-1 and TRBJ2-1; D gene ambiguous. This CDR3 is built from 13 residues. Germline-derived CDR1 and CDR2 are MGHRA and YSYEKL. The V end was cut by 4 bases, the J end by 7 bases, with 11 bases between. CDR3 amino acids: CASSRALANEQFF. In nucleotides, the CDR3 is TGCGCCAGCAGCCGGGCCTTGGCAAATGAGCAGTTCTTC.

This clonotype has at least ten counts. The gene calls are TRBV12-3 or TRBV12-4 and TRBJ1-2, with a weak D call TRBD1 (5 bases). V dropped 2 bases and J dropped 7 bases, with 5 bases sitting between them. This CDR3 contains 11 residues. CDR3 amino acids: CASSLRGGYTF. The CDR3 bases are TGTGCCAGCAGTTTAAGGGGTGGCTACACCTTC.

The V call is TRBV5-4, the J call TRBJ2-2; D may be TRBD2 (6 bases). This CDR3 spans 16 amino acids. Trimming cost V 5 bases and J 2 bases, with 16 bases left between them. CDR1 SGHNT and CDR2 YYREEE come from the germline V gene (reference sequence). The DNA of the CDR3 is TGTGCCAGCAGTAGCCGGGACTCACAAAACACCGGGGAGCTGTTTTTT. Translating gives CASSSRDSQNTGELFF.

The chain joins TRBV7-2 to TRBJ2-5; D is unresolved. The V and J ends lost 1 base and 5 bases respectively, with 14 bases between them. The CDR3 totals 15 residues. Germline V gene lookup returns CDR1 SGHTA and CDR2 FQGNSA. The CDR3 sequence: CASSLVRPRRETQYF. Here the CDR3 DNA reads TGTGCCAGCAGCTTAGTCCGCCCTCGCCGGGAGACCCAGTACTTC.